This TCR beta chain is from a study of cytomegalovirus exposure and HLA in healthy donors. PCR used 60 Vbeta primers and 13 Jbeta primers. TCRdb keeps only in-frame clones here, not all; method: immunoSEQ multiplex PCR. The profile shows 55,000 to 75,000 clones, 62% of them singletons. This CDR3 is 12 amino acids long. Germline CDR1 reads LNHDA; CDR2 reads SQIVND (reference sequence). V lost 7 bases and J lost 11; bases outside the gene matches: 8. Sequenced sample: PBMCs. This clonotype was obtained from a man aged 30 to 45 in good health and CMV-seronegative. The chain links TRBV19 to TRBJ1-5, with 7 nucleotides matching TRBD1. CDR3 nucleotides: TGTGCCAGTACTGCCGACAGGGCAGCCCAGCATTTT. Protein: CASTADRAAQHF.